This T cell receptor (beta chain) was identified in a study of blood T cell repertoires in COVID-19. In the study overall: Collection of acute and convalescent COVID-19 samples took place in the United States, Italy and Spain. Sources were T cells, B-cell-depleted T cells, or PBMCs; the material itself was cDNA or gDNA.

Assay: immunoSEQ multiplex PCR; the TCRdb copy retains only in-frame clones and omits some. The sample contains around 19,000 clones, more than 85% of which appear only once. The germline V gene has CDR1 MNHEY and CDR2 SVGEGT. The CDR3 consists of 15 residues. V lost 5 bases and J 6 bases, leaving 20 bases between the germline ends. V usage is TRBV6-2 or TRBV6-3 and J usage is TRBJ2-7, with TRBD1 as a possible D gene (5 bases). Sequencing used peripheral blood. The receptor's source is a man aged 70-80 years with active COVID-19. The CDR3 sequence is CASSLDRPLYGEQYF. CDR3 nucleotide sequence: TGTGCCAGCAGTCTCGACAGACCATTGTATGGCGAGCAGTACTTC.